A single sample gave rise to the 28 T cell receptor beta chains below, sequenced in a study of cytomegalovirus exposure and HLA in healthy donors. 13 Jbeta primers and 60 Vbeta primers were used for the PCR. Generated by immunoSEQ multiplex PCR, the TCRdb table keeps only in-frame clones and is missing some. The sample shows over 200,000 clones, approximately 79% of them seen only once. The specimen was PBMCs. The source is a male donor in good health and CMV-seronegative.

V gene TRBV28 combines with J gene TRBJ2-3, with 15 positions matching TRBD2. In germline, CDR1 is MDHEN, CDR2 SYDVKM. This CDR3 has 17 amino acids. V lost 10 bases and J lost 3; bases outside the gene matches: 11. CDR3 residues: CAISGTSGRWGTDTQYF. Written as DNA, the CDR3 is TGTGCCATTTCCGGGACTAGCGGGAGGTGGGGGACAGATACGCAGTATTTT.

The CDR3: CASSYWGLAGGGSYEQYF. The CDR3 nucleotides are TGTGCCAGCAGCTATTGGGGACTAGCGGGAGGAGGGTCCTACGAGCAGTACTTC. The chain is built from TRBV5-4 and TRBJ2-7, with 15 bases that match TRBD2. CDR3 size: 18 residues. Trimming cost V 3 bases and J 1 base; bases outside gene matches: 8. Germline V lookup: CDR1 SGHNT, CDR2 YYREEE (reference sequence).

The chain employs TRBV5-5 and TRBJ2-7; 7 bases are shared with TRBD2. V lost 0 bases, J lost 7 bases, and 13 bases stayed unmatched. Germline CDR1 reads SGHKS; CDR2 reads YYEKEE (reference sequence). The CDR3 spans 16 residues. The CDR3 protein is CASSLDRGRNALEQYF. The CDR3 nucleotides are TGTGCCAGCAGCTTGGATCGCGGGAGAAACGCTTTGGAGCAGTACTTC. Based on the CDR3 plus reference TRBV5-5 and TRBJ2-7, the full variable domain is DAGVTQSPTHLIKTRGQQVTLRCSPISGHKSVSWYQQVLGQGPQFIFQYYEKEERGRGNFPDRFSARQFPNYSSELNVNALLLGDSALYLCASSLDRGRNALEQYFGPGTRLTVT.

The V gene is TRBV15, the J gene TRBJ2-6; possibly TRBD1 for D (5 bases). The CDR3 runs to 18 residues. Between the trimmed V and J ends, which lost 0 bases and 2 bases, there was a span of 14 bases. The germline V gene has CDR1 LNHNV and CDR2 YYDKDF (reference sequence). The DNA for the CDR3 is TGTGCCACCAGCAGAGAGTGGGGCCCAGGGACTGGGGCCAACGTCCTGACTTTC. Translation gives CATSREWGPGTGANVLTF.

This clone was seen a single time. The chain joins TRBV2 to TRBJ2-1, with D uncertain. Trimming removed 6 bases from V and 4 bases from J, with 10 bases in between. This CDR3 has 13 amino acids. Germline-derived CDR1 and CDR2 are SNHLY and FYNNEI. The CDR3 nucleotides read TGTGCCAGCAGCATCGAGATTTACAATGAGCAGTTCTTC. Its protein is CASSIEIYNEQFF.

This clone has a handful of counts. The CDR3 loop reads CASSSPDITGNTIYF. The CDR3 coding sequence is TGTGCCAGCAGTTCCCCCGACATCACTGGAAACACCATATATTTT. The chain uses TRBV28 and TRBJ1-3; no reliable D call. Germline loops: CDR1 MDHEN, CDR2 SYDVKM. The CDR3 sequence is 15 residues long. The ends were cut back, 4 bases at V and 2 bases at J, with 12 bases in the middle. Combining the CDR3 with reference TRBV28 and TRBJ1-3 gives the whole variable domain DVKVTQSSRYLVKRTGEKVFLECVQDMDHENMFWYRQDPGLGLRLIYFSYDVKMKEKGDIPEGYSVSREKKERFSLILESASTNQTSMYLCASSSPDITGNTIYFGEGSWLTVV.

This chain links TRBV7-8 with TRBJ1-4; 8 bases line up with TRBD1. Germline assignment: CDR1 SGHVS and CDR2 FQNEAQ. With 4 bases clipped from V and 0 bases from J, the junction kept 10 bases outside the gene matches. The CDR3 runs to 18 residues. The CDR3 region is CASSSERGQGTTNEKLFF. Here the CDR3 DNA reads TGTGCCAGCAGCTCGGAACGCGGACAGGGAACAACTAATGAAAAACTGTTTTTT.

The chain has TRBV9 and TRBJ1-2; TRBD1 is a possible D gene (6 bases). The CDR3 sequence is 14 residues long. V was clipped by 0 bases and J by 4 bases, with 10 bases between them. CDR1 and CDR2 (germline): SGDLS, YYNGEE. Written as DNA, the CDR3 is TGTGCCAGCAGCGTAGAGACAGGCCCCTATGGCTACACCTTC. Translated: CASSVETGPYGYTF.

CDR3 bases: TGTGCCAGCAGTTTAACTGGCGGGGGGACTAATGAAAAACTGTTTTTT. Translated: CASSLTGGGTNEKLFF. The chain combines TRBV28 with TRBJ1-4; weak D call: TRBD1 (5 bases). The CDR3 has 16 residues. Trimming stripped 2 bases from V and 2 bases from J, with 12 bases between. Germline V gives CDR1 MDHEN, CDR2 SYDVKM. The whole variable domain, filled in from reference TRBV28 and TRBJ1-4, reads DVKVTQSSRYLVKRTGEKVFLECVQDMDHENMFWYRQDPGLGLRLIYFSYDVKMKEKGDIPEGYSVSREKKERFSLILESASTNQTSMYLCASSLTGGGTNEKLFFGSGTQLSVL.

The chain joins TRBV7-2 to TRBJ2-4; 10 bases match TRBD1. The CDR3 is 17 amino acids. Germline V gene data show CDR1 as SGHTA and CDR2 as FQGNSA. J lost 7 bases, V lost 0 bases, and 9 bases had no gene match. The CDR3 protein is CASSLAVGQGLRNIQYF. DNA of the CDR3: TGTGCCAGCAGCTTAGCAGTGGGACAGGGGTTGAGGAACATTCAGTACTTC.

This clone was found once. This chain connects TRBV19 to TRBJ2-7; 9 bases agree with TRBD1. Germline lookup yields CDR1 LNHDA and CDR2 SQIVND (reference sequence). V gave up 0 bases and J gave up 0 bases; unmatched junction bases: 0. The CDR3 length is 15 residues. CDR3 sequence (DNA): TGTGCCAGTAGTATAGAACAGGGGGCCTCCTACGAGCAGTACTTC. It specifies CASSIEQGASYEQYF.

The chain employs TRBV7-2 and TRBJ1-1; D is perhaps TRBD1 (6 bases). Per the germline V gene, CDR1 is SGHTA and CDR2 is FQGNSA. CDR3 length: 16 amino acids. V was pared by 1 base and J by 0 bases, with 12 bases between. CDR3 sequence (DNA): TGTGCCAGCAGCTTAGTGAGGGGGACCATGAACACTGAAGCTTTCTTT. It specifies CASSLVRGTMNTEAFF.

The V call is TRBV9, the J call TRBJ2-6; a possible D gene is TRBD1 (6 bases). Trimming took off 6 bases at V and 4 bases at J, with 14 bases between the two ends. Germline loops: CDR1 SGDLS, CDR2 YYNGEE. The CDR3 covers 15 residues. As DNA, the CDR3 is TGTGCCAGCACCTCCGGGACACTCGGGGCCAACGTCCTGACTTTC. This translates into CASTSGTLGANVLTF.

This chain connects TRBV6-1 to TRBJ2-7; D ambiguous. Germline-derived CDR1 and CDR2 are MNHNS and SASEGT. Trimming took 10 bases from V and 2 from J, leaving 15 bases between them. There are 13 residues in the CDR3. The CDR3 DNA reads TGTGCCACTCAGACGGAGATGACCTACGAGCAGTACTTC. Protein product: CATQTEMTYEQYF.

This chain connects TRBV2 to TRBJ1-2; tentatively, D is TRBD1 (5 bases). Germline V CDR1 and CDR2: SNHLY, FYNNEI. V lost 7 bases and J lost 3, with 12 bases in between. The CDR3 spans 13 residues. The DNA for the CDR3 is TGTGCCAGCAAGTTAGGACAAGACTATGGCTACACCTTC. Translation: CASKLGQDYGYTF.

CDR3 loop: CASSPGTGAYEQYF. In DNA, the CDR3 is TGCGCCAGCTCTCCCGGGACAGGAGCCTACGAGCAGTACTTC. J is TRBJ2-7 and V is TRBV10-2; 8 nucleotides agree with TRBD1. The CDR3 runs to 14 residues. The ends lost 8 bases at V and 2 bases at J; junction bases unmatched: 8. Per the germline V gene, CDR1 is WSHSY and CDR2 is SAAADI.

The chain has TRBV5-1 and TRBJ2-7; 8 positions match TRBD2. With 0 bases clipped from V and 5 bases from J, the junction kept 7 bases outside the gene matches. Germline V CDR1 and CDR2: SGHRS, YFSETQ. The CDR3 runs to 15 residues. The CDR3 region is CASSLGIAGIDEQYF. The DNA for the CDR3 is TGCGCCAGCAGCTTGGGAATAGCGGGAATCGACGAGCAGTACTTC.

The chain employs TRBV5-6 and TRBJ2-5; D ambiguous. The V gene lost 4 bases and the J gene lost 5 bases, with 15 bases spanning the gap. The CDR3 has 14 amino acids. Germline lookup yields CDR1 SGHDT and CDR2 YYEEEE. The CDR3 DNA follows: TGTGCCAGCAGCCGCGAGGTGGTTCGGGAGACCCAGTACTTC. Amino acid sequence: CASSREVVRETQYF.

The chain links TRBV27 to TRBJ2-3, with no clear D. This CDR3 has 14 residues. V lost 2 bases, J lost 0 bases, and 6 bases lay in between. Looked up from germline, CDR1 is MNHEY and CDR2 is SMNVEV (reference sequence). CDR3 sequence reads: CASSLAVSTDTQYF. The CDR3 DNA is TGTGCCAGCAGTTTAGCGGTTAGCACAGATACGCAGTATTTT.

The CDR3 sequence is CAIGQGNQPQHF. The CDR3 DNA reads TGTGCCATCGGACAGGGTAATCAGCCCCAGCATTTT. V is TRBV10-3 and J is TRBJ1-5; 8 bases are a match to TRBD1. V shed 8 bases, J shed 4 bases, and the junction held 1 base outside the gene matches. The CDR3 has 12 amino acids. The germline V gene has CDR1 ENHRY and CDR2 SYGVKD.

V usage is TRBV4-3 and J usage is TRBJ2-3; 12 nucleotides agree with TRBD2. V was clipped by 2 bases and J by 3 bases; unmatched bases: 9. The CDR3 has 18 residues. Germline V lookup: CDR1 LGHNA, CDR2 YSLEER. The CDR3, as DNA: TGCGCCAGCAGCCAACGGCTAGCGGGAGGGCCGTTGACAGATACGCAGTATTTT. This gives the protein CASSQRLAGGPLTDTQYF.

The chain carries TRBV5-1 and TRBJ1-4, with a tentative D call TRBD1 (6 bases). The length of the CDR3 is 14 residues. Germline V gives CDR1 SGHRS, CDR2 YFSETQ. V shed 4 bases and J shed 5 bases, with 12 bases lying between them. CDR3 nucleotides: TGCGCCAGCAGCCCCGGGACACCCAATGAAAAACTGTTTTTT. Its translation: CASSPGTPNEKLFF.

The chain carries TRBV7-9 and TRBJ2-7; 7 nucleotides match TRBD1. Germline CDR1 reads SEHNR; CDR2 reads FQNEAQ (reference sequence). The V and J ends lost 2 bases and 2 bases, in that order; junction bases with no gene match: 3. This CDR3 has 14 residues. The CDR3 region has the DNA TGTGCCAGCAGCTTATACAGGGGTCCCTACGAGCAGTACTTC. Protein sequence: CASSLYRGPYEQYF. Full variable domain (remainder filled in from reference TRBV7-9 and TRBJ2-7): DTGVSQNPRHKITKRGQNVTFRCDPISEHNRLYWYRQTLGQGPEFLTYFQNEAQLEKSRLLSDRFSAERPKGSFSTLEIQRTEQGDSAMYLCASSLYRGPYEQYFGPGTRLTVT.

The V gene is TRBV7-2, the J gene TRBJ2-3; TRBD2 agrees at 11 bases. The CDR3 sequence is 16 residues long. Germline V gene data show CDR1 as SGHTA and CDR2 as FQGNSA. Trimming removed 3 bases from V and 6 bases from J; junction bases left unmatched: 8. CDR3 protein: CASSFSGGASSDTQYF. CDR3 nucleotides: TGTGCCAGCAGCTTTAGCGGGGGGGCATCAAGTGATACGCAGTATTTT.

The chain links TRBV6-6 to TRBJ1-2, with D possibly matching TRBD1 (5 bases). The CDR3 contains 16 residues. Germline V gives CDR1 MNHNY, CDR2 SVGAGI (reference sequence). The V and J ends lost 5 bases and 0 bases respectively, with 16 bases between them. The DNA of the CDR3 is TGTGCCAGCAGTCATATAGACAGCCTCTCTAACTATGGCTACACCTTC. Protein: CASSHIDSLSNYGYTF.

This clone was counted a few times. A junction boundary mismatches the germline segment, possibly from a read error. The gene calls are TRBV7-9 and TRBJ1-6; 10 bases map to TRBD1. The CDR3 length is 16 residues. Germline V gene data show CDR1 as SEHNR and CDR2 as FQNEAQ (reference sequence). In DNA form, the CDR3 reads TGTTCCAGCAGCGTCGGAGGGACAGGGGCTAATTCACCCCTCCACTTT. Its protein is CSSSVGGTGANSPLHF. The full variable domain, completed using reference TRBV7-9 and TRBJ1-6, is DTGVSQNPRHKITKRGQNVTFRCDPISEHNRLYWYRQTLGQGPEFLTYFQNEAQLEKSRLLSDRFSAERPKGSFSTLEIQRTEQGDSAMYLCSSSVGGTGANSPLHFGNGTRLTVT.

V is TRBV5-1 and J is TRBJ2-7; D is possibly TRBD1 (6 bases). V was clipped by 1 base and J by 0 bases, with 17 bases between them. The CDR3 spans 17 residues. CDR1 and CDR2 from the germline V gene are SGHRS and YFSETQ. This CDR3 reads CASSLRSRDTYSYEQYF. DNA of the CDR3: TGCGCCAGCAGCTTGAGGTCCCGGGACACCTACTCCTACGAGCAGTACTTC.

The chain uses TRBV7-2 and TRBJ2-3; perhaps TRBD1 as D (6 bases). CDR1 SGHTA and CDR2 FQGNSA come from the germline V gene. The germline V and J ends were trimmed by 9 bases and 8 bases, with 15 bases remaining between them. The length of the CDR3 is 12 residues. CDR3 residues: CARVDRSGTQYF. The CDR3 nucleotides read TGTGCCAGAGTCGACAGGTCGGGTACGCAGTATTTT.